This T cell receptor beta chain originates from a study of cytomegalovirus exposure and HLA in healthy donors (dated by TCRdb to 2016 to 2017). Regarding the research as a whole: An earlier analysis of several hundred of the donors reported approximately 260 Gb of sequence data and 90 million to 120 million unique TCR beta sequences obtained from roughly 180 million T cells. Roughly 300 gigabases of sequencing data and tens of millions of unique TCR sequences were included in an early release covering 500 to 750 HLA-typed donors. The genetic ancestry cluster associated with self-reported Caucasian donors included 81% of the 300 to 400 genotyped donors. The study aimed to test whether signatures of past pathogen exposure could be identified by cataloging public T cell receptors. Using immunosequencing, the study profiled T cell repertoires from around 670 subjects and related those repertoires to cytomegalovirus serostatus. A separate validation cohort of roughly 120 different subjects was used in addition to the 666-subject first cohort. The study combined high-throughput TCR immunosequencing, statistical association of individual TCRs with disease status, and machine learning to predict cytomegalovirus infection status. A later analysis re-analyzed previously published TCR beta repertoires from approximately 670 donors and added high-resolution HLA genotyping to study TCR occurrence patterns. The later analysis used no new phenotypic data to find candidate immune exposures, relying instead on TCR beta sequences and their occurrence across donors. To decide whether each TCR beta V gene segment behaved as functional or pseudogenic, an earlier analysis of 587 of the donors relied on high-throughput TCR beta sequencing. Donor age, sex, ethnicity and CMV serostatus were compiled together with the repertoire data. A later genetic analysis took genome-wide SNP genotypes for about three fifths of the 666 donors and used that subset as a discovery cohort. Every repertoire in the discovery cohort had been generated on one and the same sequencing platform. HLA typing covered class I and class II loci at four-digit resolution. The number of donors typed differed by locus, with roughly 620-640 for A, B, C, DRB1 and DQB1, roughly 520 for DQA1, over 600 for DPA1, and over 400 for DPB1. Roughly five DR-DQ haplotypes were treated as single units for association and clustering because of strong linkage in the cohort. Among a few hundred genotyped donors of the cohort, an average of about 240,000 unique TCR beta nucleotide sequences were sequenced per donor, around 18% of them non-productive. General findings and caveats noted by the study authors: Specific HLA alleles were associated with about 17,000 TCR beta sequences at a false discovery rate of 0.05 in a later analysis. Seventeen rarely observed V segments, including chromosome 9 orphons, were excluded from the earlier analysis of just under 600 of the donors because counts were too low. Presence/absence analyses assumed roughly uniform sequencing depth across donors, an assumption that may not hold. The only immune exposure information available for the cohort was CMV serostatus. Most TCR sequences were observed very rarely across donors, whereas some public TCRs were present in many individuals. Strong co-occurrence of HLA alleles, especially DR and DQ, made assigning TCR associations to individual alleles difficult. Cytomegalovirus status was reported to be diagnosed by the classifier with high specificity and sensitivity in both the original and validation cohorts. According to a later analysis, TCR association rates differed among HLA loci, with DRB1 alleles showing the most associated TCRs and HLA-C alleles showing the fewest. Because some donors lacked HLA typing at each locus, the association tests relied only on the typed subset. Some IMGT-functional V segments, including TRBV6-2 and TRBV6-3, could not be distinguished by the 87-base-pair reads and were therefore excluded. Compared with equally common non-associated chains, HLA-associated TCR beta chains in a later analysis were more clonally expanded and had lower generation probabilities. A few of the identified cytomegalovirus-associated TCR beta chains were confirmed in vitro to be specific for cytomegalovirus antigens. An association between a missense DCLRE1C variant and V-gene and J-gene trimming of TCR beta chains was found in a later genetic analysis and replicated in an independent cohort. The authors suggested that the approach could potentially be extended to other disease states and immunological phenotypes. A further reported finding was that TCR beta sequences accurately predicted the HLA-A and HLA-B alleles for most subjects in the first cohort. According to a later analysis, parvovirus B19, influenza, CMV and Epstein-Barr virus appeared linked to several top co-occurrence clusters. A cluster of highly shared sequence variants was judged likely to represent a technical artifact of the sequencing pipeline. Linkage disequilibrium might explain the correlated functional status among segregating V segments, but an unknown experimental factor could not be ruled out. In an earlier analysis of roughly 560 of the donors, most TCR beta V segments were observed in productive rearrangements about 87% or about 30% of the time, broadly matching IMGT annotations. A later genetic analysis reported fewer N-insertions in productive TCRs among donors in an Asian-associated ancestry cluster than the roughly 620-donor mean. In the study, approximately 150 TCR beta chains were listed as associated with cytomegalovirus. The cohort was sequenced for TCR beta chains only, and without alpha or paired-chain data the features that could be detected were limited. In a later analysis, most CMV-associated TCR beta chains were found to appear HLA-restricted, with HLA associations seemingly driven largely by CMV exposure.

CDR1 is given as MGHDK and CDR2 as SYGVNS, both from the germline V gene. Counted from cysteine to phenylalanine, this CDR3 has 16 amino acids. The read is trimmed to its CDR3 DNA, 48 bases read in frame from base 1. V drops 1 base and J drops 0 bases, leaving 12 bases in between. The cohort consisted of approximately 670 healthy bone marrow donors. Cohort members were all nominally healthy when sampled, although unrecorded immune exposures were likely present. The donor tested CMV seropositive and was one of the 289 seropositive cohort members. A peripheral blood sample was provided by each donor, and peripheral blood mononuclear cells were used for TCR beta sequencing. The Qiagen DNeasy Blood Extraction Kit was used to extract genomic DNA from the blood cell samples. Libraries were prepared through the immunoSEQ multiplex PCR assay. For the multiplex PCR, a mixture combining 60 forward primers for TCR Vbeta segments and 13 reverse primers for TCR Jbeta segments was used. The CDR3 region of rearranged TCR beta genes was amplified from genomic DNA with a multiplex PCR assay. The Illumina HiSeq System was used to sequence the amplified TCR beta libraries as 87-base-pair reads. On the study's bioinformatics: In a later analysis, approximately 74 million unique TCR beta chains were counted across the 650 to 700 repertoires, and about 10 million of these chains were shared by at least two donors. Raw reads were error-corrected and collapsed into unique sequences by a nearest-neighbor algorithm in which closely related sequences were merged to remove PCR and sequencing errors. CDR3 sequences were aligned to IMGT reference sequences to assign V, D and J gene segments. Each retained sequence needed at least a six-nucleotide match to both a V gene segment and a J gene segment. Rearrangements were called productive when the CDR3 lacked stop codons and stayed in frame with V and J; all others were non-productive. CDR3 was defined according to IMGT convention as the region running from the second conserved V-encoded cysteine to the conserved J-encoded phenylalanine. In an earlier analysis of 587 of the donors, sequences lacking an unambiguous match to a single V gene segment were excluded. In an earlier analysis of 587 of the donors, V segments were called functional above 56.7% productive rearrangements and were called segregating when the between-donor standard deviation exceeded 5%. To diagnose cytomegalovirus status from the catalog of TCR beta chain sequences, a statistical classification framework was built. In a later analysis, TCR nucleotide sequences were compared against IMGT/GENE-DB human TR gene sequences so that V and J genes could be assigned. Using the TCRdist pipeline, a later analysis assigned CDR3 sequences along with most-parsimonious VDJ recombination scenarios. A later analysis defined each TCR beta chain by its CDR3 amino acid sequence plus V-gene family, and excluded reads lacking a unique V-gene family. To address suspected cross-contamination and a sequencing artifact, a later analysis removed under 600 highly shared, low-generation-probability nucleotide sequences. In a later analysis, a clonal expansion index for each public chain was calculated from normalized within-repertoire ranks of inferred template counts. A later analysis computed generation probabilities with a VDJ recombination model fitted to out-of-frame rearrangements, and checked the results against IGoR. Hypergeometric tests were used in a later analysis to score TCR-TCR, TCR-HLA and TCR-CMV co-occurrence, with a repertoire-size bias correction applied to the TCR pairs. A later analysis estimated false discovery rates by permuting HLA or CMV assignments 20 times. In a later analysis, co-occurring TCRs were grouped with DBSCAN, and TCRdist sequence similarity was added when clustering was performed within HLA-allele-positive subsets. For co-occurrence clustering, repertoires with fewer than 30,000 or more than 120,000 public chains were excluded, along with about five repertoires with anomalous nucleotide sharing. In its TCRdb copy, this immuneACCESS table keeps in-frame sequences only and misses some clones. Where compared with another copy, unresolved V genes explain less than half of these, and the others have no known cause. D and trimming were read from the DNA, whereas the V and J calls and clone size are those reported in that table. This sample holds just over 150,000 clones; over 75% were observed only once. Jointly, the top ten make up around 0.89% of the sample.

Comment on this clone: Its antigen remains unidentified. One base away there is no much larger clone; base qualities are not given.

Sequencing was done on a sample of PBMCs. The V and J segments used are TRBV25-1 and TRBJ1-2, with a tentative D gene TRBD1 over 6 matching bases. This clonotype originated in a woman in her forties or fifties in good health and CMV-seropositive. The DNA sequence is as follows: TGTGCCAGCAGTGAATCAGGGGCGGCCGCTAACTATGGCTACACCTTC. This translates into CASSESGAAANYGYTF.